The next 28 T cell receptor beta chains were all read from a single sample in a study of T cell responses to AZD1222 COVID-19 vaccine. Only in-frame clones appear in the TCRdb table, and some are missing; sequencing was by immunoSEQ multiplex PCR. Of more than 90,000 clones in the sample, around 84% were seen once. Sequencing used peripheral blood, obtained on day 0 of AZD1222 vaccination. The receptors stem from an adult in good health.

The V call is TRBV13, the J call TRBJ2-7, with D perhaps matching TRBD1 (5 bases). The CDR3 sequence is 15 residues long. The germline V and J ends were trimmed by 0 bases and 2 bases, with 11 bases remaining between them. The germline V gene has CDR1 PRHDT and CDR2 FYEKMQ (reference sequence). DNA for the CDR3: TGTGCCAGCAGCTTAGGGCAGGGCAACACCTACGAGCAGTACTTC. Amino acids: CASSLGQGNTYEQYF. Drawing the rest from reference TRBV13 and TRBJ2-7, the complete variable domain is AAGVIQSPRHLIKEKRETATLKCYPIPRHDTVYWYQQGPGQDPQFLISFYEKMQSDKGSIPDRFSAQQFSDYHSELNMSSLELGDSALYFCASSLGQGNTYEQYFGPGTRLTVT.

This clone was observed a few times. CDR3 sequence reads: CATSRDPPFLDGYTF. The CDR3 DNA is TGTGCCACCAGCAGAGATCCCCCCTTTCTAGATGGCTACACCTTC. The chain couples TRBV15 to TRBJ1-2; D is ambiguous. The CDR3 has 15 residues. Germline V gene sequence: CDR1 LNHNV, CDR2 YYDKDF (reference sequence). Trimming pared 0 bases from V and 6 bases from J, leaving 14 bases between.

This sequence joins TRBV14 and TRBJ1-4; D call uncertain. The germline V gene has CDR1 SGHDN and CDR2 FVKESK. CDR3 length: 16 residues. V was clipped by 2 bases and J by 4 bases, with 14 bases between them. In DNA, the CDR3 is TGTGCCAGCAGCCAACACGGCTCTGGGTTTAATGAAAAACTGTTTTTT. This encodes CASSQHGSGFNEKLFF.

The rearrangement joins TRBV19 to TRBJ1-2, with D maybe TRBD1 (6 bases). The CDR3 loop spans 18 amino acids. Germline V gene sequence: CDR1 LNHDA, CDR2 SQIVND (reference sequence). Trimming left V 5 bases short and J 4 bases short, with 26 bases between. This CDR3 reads CASSDPRDTELKGYGYTF. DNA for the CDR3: TGTGCCAGTAGTGACCCCAGGGACACCGAGTTAAAGGGCTATGGCTACACCTTC. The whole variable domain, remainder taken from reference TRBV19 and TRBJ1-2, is DGGITQSPKYLFRKEGQNVTLSCEQNLNHDAMYWYRQDPGQGLRLIYYSQIVNDFQKGDIAEGYSVSREKKESFPLTVTSAQKNPTAFYLCASSDPRDTELKGYGYTFGSGTRLTVV.

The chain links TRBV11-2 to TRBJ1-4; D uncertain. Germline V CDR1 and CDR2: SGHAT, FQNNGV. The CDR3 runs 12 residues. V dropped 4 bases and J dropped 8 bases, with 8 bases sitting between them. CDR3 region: CASSSSGEKLFF. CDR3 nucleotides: TGTGCCAGCAGCTCGTCTGGAGAAAAACTGTTTTTT.

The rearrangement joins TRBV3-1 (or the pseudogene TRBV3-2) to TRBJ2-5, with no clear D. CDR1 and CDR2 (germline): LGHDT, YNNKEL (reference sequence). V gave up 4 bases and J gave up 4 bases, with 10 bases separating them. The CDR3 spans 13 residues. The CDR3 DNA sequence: TGTGCCAGCAGCCTTATCGCAGGAGAGACCCAGTACTTC. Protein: CASSLIAGETQYF.

This CDR3 reads CASSPHRQGDEKLFF. DNA for the CDR3: TGTGCCAGTAGTCCCCACCGACAGGGAGATGAAAAACTGTTTTTT. V and J are TRBV19 and TRBJ1-4, with 7 bases identical to TRBD1. Germline assignment: CDR1 LNHDA and CDR2 SQIVND (reference sequence). CDR3 length equals 15 residues. The junction had 9 bases not matched to a gene; V was cut back by 5 bases and J by 6 bases.

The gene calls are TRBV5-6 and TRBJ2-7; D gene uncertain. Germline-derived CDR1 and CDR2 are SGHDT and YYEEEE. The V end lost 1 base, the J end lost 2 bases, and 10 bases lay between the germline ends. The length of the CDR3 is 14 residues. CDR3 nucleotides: TGTGCCAGCAGCTTGAGTGGATCAACCTACGAGCAGTACTTC. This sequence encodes CASSLSGSTYEQYF.

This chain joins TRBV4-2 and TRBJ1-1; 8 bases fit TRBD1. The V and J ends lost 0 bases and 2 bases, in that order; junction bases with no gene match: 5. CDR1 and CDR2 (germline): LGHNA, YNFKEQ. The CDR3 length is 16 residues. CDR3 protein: CASSQEGQVSNTEAFF. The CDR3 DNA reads TGTGCCAGCAGCCAAGAGGGACAGGTGTCAAACACTGAAGCTTTCTTT.

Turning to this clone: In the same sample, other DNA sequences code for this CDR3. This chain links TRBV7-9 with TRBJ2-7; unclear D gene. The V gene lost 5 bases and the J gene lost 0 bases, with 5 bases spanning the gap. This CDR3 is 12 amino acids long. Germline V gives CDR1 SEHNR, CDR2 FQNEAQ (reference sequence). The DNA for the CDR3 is TGTGCCAGCAGCCGAGGCTCCTACGAGCAGTACTTC. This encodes CASSRGSYEQYF.

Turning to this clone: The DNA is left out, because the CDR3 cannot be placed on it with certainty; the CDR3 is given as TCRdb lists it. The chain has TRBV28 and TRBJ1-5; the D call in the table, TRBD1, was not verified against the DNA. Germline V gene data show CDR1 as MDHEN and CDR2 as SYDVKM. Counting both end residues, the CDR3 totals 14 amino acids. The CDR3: CASSFLAGEQPQHF.

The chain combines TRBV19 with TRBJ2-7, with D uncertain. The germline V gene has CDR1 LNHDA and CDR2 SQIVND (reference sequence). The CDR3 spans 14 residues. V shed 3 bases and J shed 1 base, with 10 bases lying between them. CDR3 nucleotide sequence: TGTGCCAGTAGTATCAATACAGCATCCTACGAGCAGTACTTC. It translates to CASSINTASYEQYF.

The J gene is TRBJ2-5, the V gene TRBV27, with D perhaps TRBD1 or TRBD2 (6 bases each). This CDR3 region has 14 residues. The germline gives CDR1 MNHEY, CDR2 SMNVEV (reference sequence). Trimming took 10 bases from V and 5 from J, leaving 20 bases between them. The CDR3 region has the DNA TGTGCCACAATGTCGGGGGCAGTTGCCGAGACCCAGTACTTC. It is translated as CATMSGAVAETQYF.

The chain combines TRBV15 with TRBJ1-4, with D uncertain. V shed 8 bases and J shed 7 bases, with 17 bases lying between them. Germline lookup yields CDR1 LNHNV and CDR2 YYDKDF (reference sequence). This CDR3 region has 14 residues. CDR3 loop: CATLPREGGEKLFF. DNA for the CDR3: TGTGCCACCCTACCGAGGGAAGGTGGTGAAAAACTGTTTTTT.

The CDR3 loop is CASSLQGDYNSPLHF. The CDR3, as DNA: TGTGCCAGCAGCTTACAGGGGGACTATAATTCACCCCTCCACTTT. The chain joins TRBV6-5 to TRBJ1-6, with 8 bases fitting TRBD1. V was pared by 6 bases and J by 3 bases, with 4 bases of the junction left unmatched. The CDR3 is 15 residues long. Germline values: CDR1 MNHEY, CDR2 SVGAGI.

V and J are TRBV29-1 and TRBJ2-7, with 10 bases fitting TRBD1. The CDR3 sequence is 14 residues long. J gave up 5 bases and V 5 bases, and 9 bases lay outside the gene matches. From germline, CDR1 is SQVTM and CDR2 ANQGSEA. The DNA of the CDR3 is TGCAGCGTTCTCACGGGACAGGGGAACCACGAGCAGTACTTC. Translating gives CSVLTGQGNHEQYF.

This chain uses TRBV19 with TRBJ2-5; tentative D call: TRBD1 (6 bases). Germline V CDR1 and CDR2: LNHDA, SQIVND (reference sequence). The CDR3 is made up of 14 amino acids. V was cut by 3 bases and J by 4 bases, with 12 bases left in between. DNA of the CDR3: TGTGCCAGTAGTATTCAGGGGATGAGAGAGACCCAGTACTTC. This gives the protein CASSIQGMRETQYF.

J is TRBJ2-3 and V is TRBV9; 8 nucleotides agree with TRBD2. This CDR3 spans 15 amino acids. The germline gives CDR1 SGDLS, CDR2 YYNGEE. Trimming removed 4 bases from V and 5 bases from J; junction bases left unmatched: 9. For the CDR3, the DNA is TGTGCCAGCAGCAAACCCCGGGCGGGAGGAGATACGCAGTATTTT. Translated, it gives CASSKPRAGGDTQYF.

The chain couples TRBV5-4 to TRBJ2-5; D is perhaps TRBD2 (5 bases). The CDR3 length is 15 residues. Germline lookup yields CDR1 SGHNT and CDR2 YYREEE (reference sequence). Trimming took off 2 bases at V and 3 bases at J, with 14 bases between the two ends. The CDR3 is CASSLGGLTKETQYF. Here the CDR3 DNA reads TGTGCCAGCAGCTTAGGAGGACTTACTAAAGAGACCCAGTACTTC.

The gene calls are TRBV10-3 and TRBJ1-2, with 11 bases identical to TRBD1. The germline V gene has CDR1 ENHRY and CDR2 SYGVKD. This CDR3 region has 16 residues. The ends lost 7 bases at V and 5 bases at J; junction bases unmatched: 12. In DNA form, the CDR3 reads TGTGCCATCACGCTACCGGGACAGGGGGGAGAGTATGGCTACACCTTC. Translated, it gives CAITLPGQGGEYGYTF.

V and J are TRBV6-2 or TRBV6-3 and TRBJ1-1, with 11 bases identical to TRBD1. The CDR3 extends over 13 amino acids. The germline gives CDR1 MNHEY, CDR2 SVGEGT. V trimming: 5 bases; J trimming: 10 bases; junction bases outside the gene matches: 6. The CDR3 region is CASSGWTGGTAFF. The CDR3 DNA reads TGTGCCAGCAGTGGGTGGACAGGGGGCACAGCTTTCTTT.

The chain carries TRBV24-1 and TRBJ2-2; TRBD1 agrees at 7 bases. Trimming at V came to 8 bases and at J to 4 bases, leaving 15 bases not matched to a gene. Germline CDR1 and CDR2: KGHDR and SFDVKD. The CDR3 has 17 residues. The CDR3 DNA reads TGTGCCACCAAATCGCCTGCGACAGGGTTTTTCACCGGGGAGCTGTTTTTT. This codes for CATKSPATGFFTGELFF.

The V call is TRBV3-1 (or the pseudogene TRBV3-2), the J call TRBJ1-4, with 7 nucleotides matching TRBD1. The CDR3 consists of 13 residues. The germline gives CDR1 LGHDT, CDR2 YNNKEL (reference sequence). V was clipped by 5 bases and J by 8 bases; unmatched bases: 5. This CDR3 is CASSLGTAEKLFF. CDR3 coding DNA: TGTGCCAGCAGCTTAGGGACAGCCGAAAAACTGTTTTTT.

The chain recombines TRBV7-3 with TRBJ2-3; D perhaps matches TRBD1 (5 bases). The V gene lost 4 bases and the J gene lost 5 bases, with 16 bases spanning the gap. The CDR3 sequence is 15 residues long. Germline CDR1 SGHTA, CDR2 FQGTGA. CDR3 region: CASSSQGVGLDTQYF. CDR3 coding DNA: TGTGCCAGCAGCTCCCAAGGGGTAGGGTTAGATACGCAGTATTTT.

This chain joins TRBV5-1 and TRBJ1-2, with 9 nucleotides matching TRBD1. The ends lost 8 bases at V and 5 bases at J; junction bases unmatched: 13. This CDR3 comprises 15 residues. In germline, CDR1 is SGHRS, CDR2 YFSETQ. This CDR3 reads CASTEGQGRGYGYTF. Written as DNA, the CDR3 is TGCGCCAGTACAGAGGGACAGGGAAGGGGATATGGCTACACCTTC. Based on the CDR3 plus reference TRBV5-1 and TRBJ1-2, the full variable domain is KAGVTQTPRYLIKTRGQQVTLSCSPISGHRSVSWYQQTPGQGLQFLFEYFSETQRNKGNFPGRFSGRQFSNSRSEMNVSTLELGDSALYLCASTEGQGRGYGYTFGSGTRLTVV.

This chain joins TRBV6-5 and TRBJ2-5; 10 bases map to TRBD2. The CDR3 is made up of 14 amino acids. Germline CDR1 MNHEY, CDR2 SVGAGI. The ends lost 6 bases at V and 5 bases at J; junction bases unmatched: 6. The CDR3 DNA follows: TGTGCCAGCAGCCTTACTAGCGGGGATGAGACCCAGTACTTC. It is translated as CASSLTSGDETQYF.

For the CDR3, the DNA is TGTGCCAGCAGTTACCACCCTTTCACTAGCGTGAAGCAGTTCTTC. Protein product: CASSYHPFTSVKQFF. The chain joins TRBV6-2 or TRBV6-3 to TRBJ2-1, with 7 bases fitting TRBD2. The ends lost 2 bases at V and 11 bases at J; junction bases unmatched: 12. The germline V gene has CDR1 MNHEY and CDR2 SVGEGT. The CDR3 totals 15 residues.

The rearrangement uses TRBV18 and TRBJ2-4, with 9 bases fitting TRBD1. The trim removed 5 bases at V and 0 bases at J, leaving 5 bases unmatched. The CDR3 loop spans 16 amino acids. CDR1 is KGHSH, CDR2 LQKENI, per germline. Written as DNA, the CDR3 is TGTGCCAGCTCATCCGGACAGGGGATAGCCAAAAACATTCAGTACTTC. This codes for CASSSGQGIAKNIQYF.